Listed here are 9 T cell receptor beta chains from one sample, sequenced in a study of vaccination and CD4 T cells after COVID-19. The treatment denotes: approximately 9-day PBMC culture with coronavirus spike peptide pools or control peptides (ViraFEST assay). These receptors lack a known antigen. The Oncomine TCR Beta short-read assay was what sequenced the DNA obtained from cultured CD4+ T cells. TCRdb reanalysed the PCR reads using MiXCR and keeps one entry per CDR3 protein. The table includes some 14,000 distinct CDR3 sequences, roughly 71% detected once. The sequenced sample consisted of CD4+ T cells from blood, cultured in vitro. These TCRs come from a human donor who had recovered from COVID-19.

This chain uses TRBV7-8 with TRBJ2-1; TRBD2 is a possible D gene (5 bases). The CDR3 contains 16 residues. Germline V gene data show CDR1 as SGHVS and CDR2 as FQNEAQ. Trimming shortened V by 5 bases and J by 4 bases, and 18 bases separated the two germline ends. In DNA form, the CDR3 reads TGTGCCAGCAGCACTAATAGCGCGGAACTTTACAATGAGCAGTTCTTC. It encodes CASSTNSAELYNEQFF.

The chain joins TRBV7-2 to TRBJ2-2; D is unclear. CDR3 length: 13 amino acids. Germline CDR1 SGHTA, CDR2 FQGNSA. V gave up 5 bases and J gave up 6 bases, with 10 bases separating them. Written as DNA, the CDR3 is TGTGCCAGCAGCACTCGGGTCCCCGGGGAGCTGTTTTTT. It is translated as CASSTRVPGELFF.

The V and J genes are TRBV20-1 and TRBJ2-7; 9 bases map to TRBD1. The CDR3 length is 13 residues. CDR1 DFQATT and CDR2 SNEGSKA come from the germline V gene (reference sequence). V trimming: 6 bases; J trimming: 0 bases; junction bases outside the gene matches: 3. Here the CDR3 DNA reads TGCAGTGCCAGGGACAGGGTCTCCTACGAGCAGTACTTC. Protein: CSARDRVSYEQYF.

This clonotype has just one count. The chain joins TRBV27 to TRBJ1-6, with 8 bases fitting TRBD1. V shed 2 bases and J 11 bases; nucleotides not matched to a gene: 5. The CDR3 covers 14 residues. Germline CDR1 and CDR2: MNHEY and SMNVEV (reference sequence). The CDR3 is CASSLRTGRPPLHF. CDR3 nucleotides: TGTGCCAGCAGTTTAAGGACAGGGAGACCACCCCTCCACTTT.

There are a few counts of this clonotype. V and J are TRBV6-2 or TRBV6-3 and TRBJ2-7, with D maybe TRBD2 (8 bases). CDR3 length: 17 amino acids. Germline assignment: CDR1 MNHEY and CDR2 SVGEGT. Trimming stripped 5 bases from V and 5 bases from J, with 25 bases between. Written as DNA, the CDR3 is TGTGCCAGCAGTCCGCTAGGGGGCGGGAGGACCGGCAACGAGCAGTACTTC. Encoded protein: CASSPLGGGRTGNEQYF.

The genes are TRBV19 and TRBJ1-2, with unresolved D. The V end was cut by 5 bases, the J end by 8 bases, with 12 bases between. The germline V gene encodes CDR1 LNHDA and CDR2 SQIVND (reference sequence). CDR3 length equals 12 residues. CDR3 nucleotide sequence: TGTGCCAGTAGTGACCGAGGAGGGGGCTACACCTTC. It encodes CASSDRGGGYTF.

This clonotype was seen just once. V and J are TRBV6-1 and TRBJ1-2; tentative D call: TRBD1 (5 bases). The CDR3 totals 13 residues. V gave up 4 bases and J gave up 5 bases, with 11 bases separating them. Germline assignment: CDR1 MNHNS and CDR2 SASEGT. CDR3 region: CASSGWGEYGYTF. DNA for the CDR3: TGTGCCAGCAGTGGCTGGGGGGAGTATGGCTACACCTTC.

This clonotype was picked up a small number of times. V is TRBV15 and J is TRBJ1-2, with D maybe TRBD1 (5 bases). With 3 bases removed from V and 3 bases from J, the gap between germline ends came to 8 bases. CDR1 LNHNV and CDR2 YYDKDF come from the germline V gene (reference sequence). This CDR3 region has 13 residues. The CDR3 is CATSSRAHYGYTF. The CDR3 nucleotides are TGTGCCACCAGCAGCAGGGCCCACTATGGCTACACCTTC.

The CDR3 nucleotides read TGTGCCAGCAGTTACTCTGGGACATCTGAGGAAGCTTTCTTT. Residues: CASSYSGTSEEAFF. V gene TRBV6-5 combines with J gene TRBJ1-1; D may be TRBD1 (6 bases). CDR3 length: 14 amino acids. V dropped 0 bases and J dropped 8 bases, with 13 bases sitting between them. Germline V gives CDR1 MNHEY, CDR2 SVGAGI.